A selection of T cell receptor beta chains follows, all from one sample in a study of long-term antiretroviral therapy in people with HIV. Assay: immunoSEQ multiplex PCR; the TCRdb copy retains only in-frame clones and omits some. This table holds 25,000 to 35,000 clones, approximately 91% found once. Sequenced material: unsorted PBMCs, taken 3.1 years after starting antiretroviral therapy. These receptors were taken from a man between 18 and 29 years old with HIV. CDR3s include the opening cysteine and the closing phenylalanine or tryptophan. Fields, in order: J gene, clone size, D gene, V gene, CDR3 protein, CDR3 DNA. D genes are given only for firm matches. Clone size appears in some rows only: once, few, many, or a class for an expanded clone.

TRBJ2-7 - - TRBV2 CASSPSDINHEQYF TGTGCCAGCAGCCCTAGCGATATCAACCACGAGCAGTACTTC
TRBJ2-5 - - TRBV2 CASISWTKDQETQYF TGTGCCAGCATTTCATGGACGAAGGACCAAGAGACCCAGTACTTC
TRBJ2-7 - TRBD2 TRBV10-2 CASSEGIAGSHEQYF TGCGCCAGCAGTGAAGGTATAGCGGGCTCCCACGAGCAGTACTTC
TRBJ2-4 once - TRBV27 CASSSYTPGAKNIQYF TGTGCCAGCAGTTCCTACACCCCGGGGGCCAAAAACATTCAGTACTTC
TRBJ2-7 once TRBD2 TRBV4-2 CASSQGRGGALEQYF TGTGCCAGCAGCCAAGGCCGGGGGGGGGCCCTCGAGCAGTACTTC
TRBJ1-1 - TRBD1 TRBV5-1 CASKLGTGGVYTEAFF TGCGCCAGCAAGTTGGGGACAGGGGGCGTGTATACTGAAGCTTTCTTT
TRBJ2-7 - TRBD1 TRBV9 CASSPSGQTYEQYF TGTGCCAGCAGCCCCTCGGGACAGACCTACGAGCAGTACTTC
TRBJ1-1 - TRBD1 TRBV2 CASRRQGDTEAFF TGTGCCAGCAGACGACAGGGGGACACTGAAGCTTTCTTT
TRBJ2-7 - - TRBV7-2 CASSFAGGLYEQYF TGTGCCAGCAGCTTTGCCGGGGGGCTTTACGAGCAGTACTTC
TRBJ2-1 - TRBD1 TRBV27 CASSIRGQRNNEQFF TGTGCCAGCAGCATAAGGGGGCAACGGAACAATGAGCAGTTCTTC
TRBJ2-5 - - TRBV11-2 CASSYQAGQETQYF TGTGCCAGCAGCTACCAGGCGGGCCAAGAGACCCAGTACTTC
TRBJ2-7 once - TRBV7-2 CASSLLRGASYEQYF TGTGCCAGCAGCTTACTCAGGGGCGCGTCCTACGAGCAGTACTTC
TRBJ2-1 - - TRBV4-3 CASSSPGTAYNEQFF TGCGCCAGCAGCTCCCCCGGGACGGCCTACAATGAGCAGTTCTTC
TRBJ2-7 - - TRBV5-1 CASSLDRDYEQYF TGCGCCAGCAGCTTGGATAGGGACTACGAGCAGTACTTC
TRBJ1-1 - - TRBV30 CAWSPQETEAFF TGTGCCTGGAGTCCCCAGGAGACTGAAGCTTTCTTT
TRBJ2-2 - - TRBV11-3 CASSLLPGAGELFF TGTGCCAGCAGCTTACTACCGGGAGCCGGGGAGCTGTTTTTT
TRBJ2-7 - - TRBV5-6 CASSIPRLPYEQYF TGTGCCAGCAGCATACCCCGCCTTCCCTACGAGCAGTACTTC
TRBJ1-3 - TRBD1 TRBV7-6 CASSTRQGGSGNTIYF TGTGCCAGCAGCACGAGACAGGGAGGCTCTGGAAACACCATATATTTT
TRBJ1-5 - - TRBV4-2 CASSQEMEGPQHF TGTGCCAGCAGCCAAGAAATGGAAGGGCCCCAGCATTTT
TRBJ2-1 - - TRBV5-4 CASSFQYEQFF TGTGCCAGCAGCTTCCAGTATGAGCAGTTCTTC
TRBJ2-7 - - TRBV4-1 CASSQEEGPYEQYF TGCGCCAGCAGCCAAGAGGAGGGCCCCTACGAGCAGTACTTC
TRBJ2-1 - TRBD1 TRBV5-4 CASTLGGTGKDEQFF TGTGCCAGCACATTGGGCGGGACAGGGAAGGATGAGCAGTTCTTC
TRBJ1-6 - TRBD1 TRBV11-3 CASSGPTGGLSDSPLHF TGTGCCAGCAGCGGGCCGACAGGGGGATTGTCGGATTCACCCCTCCACTTT
TRBJ1-1 - - TRBV2 CASSEGRVGTEAFF TGTGCCAGCAGTGAGGGCCGGGTGGGGACTGAAGCTTTCTTT
TRBJ2-1 - TRBD2 TRBV27 CASSPLAGDNEQFF TGTGCCAGCAGTCCACTAGCGGGGGACAATGAGCAGTTCTTC
TRBJ1-2 few - TRBV10-3 CAISDGFGYTF TGTGCCATCAGTGACGGATTTGGCTACACCTTC
TRBJ1-6 - - TRBV6-5 CASSYGGLWDSPLHF TGTGCCAGCAGTTATGGGGGGCTATGGGATTCACCCCTCCACTTT
TRBJ1-2 - - TRBV27 CASSRVGGPNGYTF TGTGCCAGCAGTCGCGTCGGGGGGCCCAATGGCTACACCTTC
TRBJ2-7 - - TRBV5-4 CASSPGQGFEQYF TGTGCCAGCAGCCCCGGGCAGGGGTTTGAGCAGTACTTC
TRBJ1-1 - - TRBV15 CATSRDGGLNTEAFF TGTGCCACCAGCAGAGATGGGGGATTGAACACTGAAGCTTTCTTT
TRBJ2-2 - - TRBV4-1 CASSQDPPANTGELFF TGCGCCAGCAGCCAAGATCCCCCGGCAAACACCGGGGAGCTGTTTTTT
TRBJ1-2 - TRBD1 TRBV9 CASSVRQGYYTF TGTGCCAGCAGCGTTAGACAGGGATACTACACCTTC
TRBJ2-1 once - TRBV13 CASSPPPVRDEQFF TGTGCCAGCAGCCCCCCCCCGGTACGGGATGAGCAGTTCTTC
TRBJ2-7 - - TRBV29-1 CSVEDRTDAYEQYF TGCAGCGTTGAAGACCGGACGGATGCCTACGAGCAGTACTTC
TRBJ2-7 - - TRBV7-2 CASSLDRAGEQYF TGTGCCAGCAGCTTAGACAGGGCCGGGGAGCAGTACTTC
TRBJ2-2 - - TRBV5-4 CASSLDYEGANTGELFF TGTGCCAGCAGCTTGGATTATGAGGGAGCGAACACCGGGGAGCTGTTTTTT
TRBJ1-1 - - TRBV6-6 CASSYLQASGTEAFF TGTGCCAGCAGTTACCTGCAGGCGTCGGGTACTGAAGCTTTCTTT
TRBJ2-3 - - TRBV5-1 CASSPPVDTDTQYF TGCGCCAGCAGCCCTCCGGTGGACACAGATACGCAGTATTTT
TRBJ2-7 - - TRBV27 CASSRHGPYEQYF TGTGCCAGCTCACGACACGGGCCCTACGAGCAGTACTTC
TRBJ2-2 - - TRBV6-5 CASSRGGTYGELFF TGTGCCAGCAGCAGAGGCGGGACGTACGGGGAGCTGTTTTTT
TRBJ2-5 - TRBD2 TRBV7-6 CATTRGPSGRGETQYF TGTGCCACGACCAGGGGTCCTAGCGGGAGGGGGGAGACCCAGTACTTC
TRBJ1-1 - - TRBV5-5 CASSFGGGTEAFF TGTGCCAGCAGCTTTGGAGGCGGCACTGAAGCTTTCTTT
TRBJ1-5 - TRBD1 TRBV28 CASTRGQHNQPQHF TGTGCCAGCACCCGGGGACAGCATAATCAGCCCCAGCATTTT
TRBJ2-7 - TRBD1 TRBV29-1 CSVSGGVYEQYF TGCAGCGTTTCAGGGGGCGTCTACGAGCAGTACTTC
TRBJ2-1 - - TRBV19 CASSIGGYNEQFF TGTGCCAGTAGTATAGGGGGTTACAATGAGCAGTTCTTC
TRBJ1-2 - - TRBV21-1 CASRAFGYGYTF TGTGCCAGCAGGGCGTTTGGCTATGGCTACACCTTC
TRBJ1-1 - - TRBV6-5 CASRSTRNTEAFF TGTGCCAGCAGGTCAACGAGGAACACTGAAGCTTTCTTT
TRBJ2-5 once - TRBV7-9 CASSLASRHETQYF TGTGCCAGCAGCTTAGCGTCCAGACACGAGACCCAGTACTTC
TRBJ2-6 - - TRBV7-2 CASSWSSVLDVLTF TGTGCCAGCAGCTGGAGCTCAGTGCTGGACGTCCTGACTTTC
TRBJ2-3 - TRBD2 TRBV27 CASSLVAGGSRDTQYF TGTGCCAGCAGTTTAGTCGCGGGAGGGTCTCGGGATACGCAGTATTTT
TRBJ2-7 - TRBD1 TRBV2 CASKGLTGQGERPGYEQYF TGTGCCAGCAAGGGGCTTACGGGACAGGGTGAGCGTCCGGGATACGAGCAGTACTTC
TRBJ1-4 - TRBD1 TRBV14 CASSQERGTGSGKLFF TGTGCCAGCAGCCAAGAACGGGGGACAGGGTCGGGAAAACTGTTTTTT
TRBJ1-5 - - TRBV5-1 CASSQNSNQPQHF TGCGCCAGCAGCCAAAATAGCAATCAGCCCCAGCATTTT